Presented here are 29 T cell receptor beta chains from one specimen sequenced in a study of shared clonotypes between healthy human individuals. The data were produced by immunoSEQ multiplex PCR, yet TCRdb's version contains in-frame clones alone and is incomplete. The profile shows about 600,000 clones, around 80% of them singletons. The sequenced sample was PBMCs. The source of these receptors is a middle-aged woman in good health. Some clones in this sample may be carry-over from other donors' samples.

The J gene is TRBJ2-7, the V gene TRBV27, with 8 positions matching TRBD2. Germline V CDR1 and CDR2: MNHEY, SMNVEV (reference sequence). The CDR3 totals 14 residues. After removal of 5 bases from V and 6 bases from J, the junction contained 9 bases not matched to a gene. The CDR3 DNA reads as TGTGCCAGCAGTCTACTAGCGGCCGCACCCGAGCAGTACTTC. Translated, it gives CASSLLAAAPEQYF.

The V and J genes are TRBV6-1 and TRBJ1-1; perhaps TRBD1 as D (6 bases). The CDR3 has 13 amino acids. Germline CDR1 is MNHNS and CDR2 is SASEGT. Trimming stripped 6 bases from V and 5 bases from J, with 13 bases between. CDR3 coding DNA: TGTGCCAGCAGAGGGGGTGTAGGGACTGAAGCTTTCTTT. This encodes CASRGGVGTEAFF.

This clone was seen a handful of times. The chain links TRBV7-3 to TRBJ1-1; D uncertain. Trimming removed 5 bases at V and 5 bases at J, with 12 bases between. Germline CDR1 and CDR2: SGHTA and FQGTGA. CDR3 length: 13 amino acids. CDR3 DNA sequence: TGTGCCAGCAGCCGGGTGGAAGGAACTGAAGCTTTCTTT. It specifies CASSRVEGTEAFF.

The J gene is TRBJ2-7, the V gene TRBV21-1. TRBV21-1 constitutes a pseudogene. The CDR3 length is 17 residues. The CDR3 is CASSKVPRRTTVYEQYF. Written as DNA, the CDR3 is TGTGCCAGCAGCAAAGTCCCCCGCCGGACGACTGTTTACGAGCAGTACTTC.

V and J are TRBV11-2 and TRBJ2-1; TRBD2 matches 13 bases. Germline lookup yields CDR1 SGHAT and CDR2 FQNNGV. The CDR3 is 16 amino acids. With 5 bases clipped from V and 15 bases from J, the junction kept 16 bases outside the gene matches. The CDR3 nucleotides read TGTGCCAGCAGCCCTACCACCGGGACTAGCGGGGCTGGGCGGTTCTTC. It is translated as CASSPTTGTSGAGRFF.

The genes are TRBV28 and TRBJ2-3, with TRBD2 identical over 9 bases. V lost 5 bases and J lost 1; bases outside the gene matches: 16. This CDR3 is built from 19 residues. Germline V gene data show CDR1 as MDHEN and CDR2 as SYDVKM. CDR3 sequence (DNA): TGTGCCAGCAGTCCATCGGCGGGAGGGATACCTAGTGGCACAGATACGCAGTATTTT. This encodes CASSPSAGGIPSGTDTQYF.

This clone has only one observation. The chain recombines TRBV7-8 with TRBJ2-1, with D perhaps matching TRBD2 (5 bases). Trimming pared 3 bases from V and 6 bases from J, leaving 6 bases between. This CDR3 contains 12 residues. Germline-derived CDR1 and CDR2 are SGHVS and FQNEAQ. The CDR3 here is CASSLRVNEQFF. CDR3 coding DNA: TGTGCCAGCAGCTTGAGGGTCAATGAGCAGTTCTTC.

Points on this clone: A much larger clone is a single base away; this may be a read error. The V and J genes are TRBV6-5 and TRBJ1-5; D gene uncertain. From germline, CDR1 is MNHEY and CDR2 SVGAGI. The CDR3 sequence is 14 residues long. Trimming removed 4 bases from V and 5 bases from J, with 12 bases in between. CDR3 in DNA: TGTGCCAGCAGTTTAAACTCCGGGGATCAGCCCCAGCATTTT. The encoded protein is CASSLNSGDQPQHF.

This chain connects TRBV28 to TRBJ1-1; TRBD1 might be the D (5 bases). The CDR3 length is 15 residues. Germline values: CDR1 MDHEN, CDR2 SYDVKM. Trimming shortened V by 2 bases and J by 3 bases, and 13 bases separated the two germline ends. CDR3 sequence (DNA): TGTGCCAGCAGTTTAGTGGCGACAGTTGACACTGAAGCTTTCTTT. Protein: CASSLVATVDTEAFF.

By share, this clone counts as large (0.1 to 1%). Other DNA sequences in the sample encode the same CDR3. The rearrangement links TRBV29-1 to TRBJ2-1; 10 bases agree with TRBD1. The J segment lost 6 bases and the V segment lost 6 bases, leaving 5 bases of the junction unmatched. CDR1 and CDR2 from the germline V gene are SQVTM and ANQGSEA. This CDR3 has 13 residues. CDR3 in DNA: TGCAGCGTCGGGACAGGGGTGGTCAATGAGCAGTTCTTC. The encoded protein is CSVGTGVVNEQFF.

V is TRBV19 and J is TRBJ2-1; 8 nucleotides line up with TRBD2. Trimming took 10 bases from V and 4 from J; bases not matched to a gene: 6. This CDR3 comprises 13 residues. Per the germline V gene, CDR1 is LNHDA and CDR2 is SQIVND (reference sequence). The DNA of the CDR3 is TGTGCCACTCGGGAGGGCCGTTACAATGAGCAGTTCTTC. Its protein product is CATREGRYNEQFF.

The gene calls are TRBV7-8 and TRBJ1-5; 8 bases are a match to TRBD1. V lost 4 bases and J lost 5; bases outside the gene matches: 4. The CDR3 covers 14 residues. Germline CDR1 SGHVS, CDR2 FQNEAQ. The CDR3 DNA reads as TGTGCCAGCAGCTCCCGACAGGGGTATCAGCCCCAGCATTTT. Residues: CASSSRQGYQPQHF. The variable domain in full, with the rest retrieved from reference TRBV7-8 and TRBJ1-5, is GAGVSQSPRYKVAKRGQDVALRCDPISGHVSLFWYQQALGQGPEFLTYFQNEAQLDKSGLPSDRFFAERPEGSVSTLKIQRTQQEDSAVYLCASSSRQGYQPQHFGDGTRLSIL.

This clone has a single count. This chain connects TRBV15 to TRBJ2-1; a weak D match, TRBD2 (6 bases). Between the trimmed V and J ends, which lost 3 bases and 2 bases, there was a span of 17 bases. Germline V gene data show CDR1 as LNHNV and CDR2 as YYDKDF (reference sequence). This CDR3 has 17 residues. The CDR3 reads CATSRPLAQTTYNEQFF. In DNA, the CDR3 is TGTGCCACCAGCAGGCCCCTAGCGCAAACCACCTACAATGAGCAGTTCTTC.

The J gene is TRBJ2-3, the V gene TRBV5-1; TRBD2 matches 9 bases. There are 17 residues in the CDR3. With 0 bases clipped from V and 0 bases from J, the junction kept 5 bases outside the gene matches. Germline lookup yields CDR1 SGHRS and CDR2 YFSETQ. CDR3: CASSLGSGSVSTDTQYF. The CDR3 nucleotides are TGCGCCAGCAGCTTGGGTAGCGGGAGCGTTAGCACAGATACGCAGTATTTT.

The chain links TRBV7-2 to TRBJ1-4; 7 bases map to TRBD1. After removal of 5 bases from V and 6 bases from J, the junction contained 6 bases not matched to a gene. In germline, CDR1 is SGHTA, CDR2 FQGNSA. The CDR3 loop spans 14 amino acids. The CDR3 region is CASSRRTGDEKLFF. In DNA, the CDR3 is TGTGCCAGCAGCCGCCGGACAGGTGATGAAAAACTGTTTTTT.

The chain combines TRBV10-3 with TRBJ2-1, with D possibly TRBD1 on 6 matching bases. Germline lookup yields CDR1 ENHRY and CDR2 SYGVKD. This CDR3 contains 13 residues. V was clipped by 7 bases and J by 6 bases, with 13 bases between them. The CDR3: CAIMQGRRNEQFF. The CDR3 DNA sequence: TGTGCCATCATGCAGGGGCGGCGCAATGAGCAGTTCTTC.

The chain combines TRBV28 with TRBJ2-4, with TRBD2 matching 8 bases. The germline V gene encodes CDR1 MDHEN and CDR2 SYDVKM. Trimming took 1 base from V and 2 from J; bases not matched to a gene: 10. The CDR3 contains 18 residues. CDR3 in DNA: TGTGCCAGCAGTTTATCAGGAGGCAGCGGGAGACCCAAAAACATTCAGTACTTC. This codes for CASSLSGGSGRPKNIQYF.

Concerning this clone: A read error likely explains this, since a far larger clone differs by one base. Since no conserved phenylalanine or tryptophan closes the CDR3, a read error is the likely cause. The chain links TRBV30 to TRBJ2-7; TRBD2 might be the D (5 bases). This CDR3 has 13 residues. V dropped 0 bases and J dropped 2 bases, with 8 bases sitting between them. Germline CDR1 is GTSNPN and CDR2 is SVGIG (reference sequence). The CDR3 nucleotides read TGTGCCTGGAGTGTCCCGGAGGCCTACGAGCAGTACCTC. It encodes CAWSVPEAYEQYL.

The chain is built from TRBV9 and TRBJ2-1, with no clear D. The germline V gene encodes CDR1 SGDLS and CDR2 YYNGEE. The CDR3 spans 14 residues. Trimming left V 4 bases short and J 2 bases short, with 10 bases between. This chain's CDR3 is CASSPVTAYNEQFF. DNA of the CDR3: TGTGCCAGCAGCCCCGTTACAGCCTACAATGAGCAGTTCTTC. Looking up the rest from reference TRBV9 and TRBJ2-1 gives the full variable domain: DSGVTQTPKHLITATGQRVTLRCSPRSGDLSVYWYQQSLDQGLQFLIQYYNGEERAKGNILERFSAQQFPDLHSELNLSSLELGDSALYFCASSPVTAYNEQFFGPGTRLTVL.

This clone was seen ten or more times. This rearrangement joins TRBV4-1 to TRBJ1-5; D is ambiguous. Trimming stripped 0 bases from V and 1 base from J, with 10 bases between. The CDR3 loop spans 16 amino acids. The germline V gene encodes CDR1 MGHRA and CDR2 YSYEKL. CDR3 nucleotide sequence: TGCGCCAGCAGCCAAGATGGAGGTTGGAGCAATCAGCCCCAGCATTTT. This translates into CASSQDGGWSNQPQHF.

The chain is built from TRBV11-2 and TRBJ1-3; no definite D call. The V and J ends lost 6 bases and 2 bases respectively, with 14 bases between them. This CDR3 has 15 amino acids. Germline V gives CDR1 SGHAT, CDR2 FQNNGV. As DNA, the CDR3 is TGTGCCAGCAGAACACTGAGGATGGCTGGAAACACCATATATTTT. This codes for CASRTLRMAGNTIYF.

This clone appeared a single time. Here the CDR3 DNA reads TGTGCCTGGAGACGGGTCATGAACACTGAAGCTTTCTTT. Translation: CAWRRVMNTEAFF. V gene TRBV30 combines with J gene TRBJ1-1; D is uncertain. CDR1 and CDR2 (germline): GTSNPN, SVGIG (reference sequence). The CDR3 totals 13 residues. The V end was cut by 3 bases, the J end by 0 bases, with 8 bases between.

The chain links TRBV7-2 to TRBJ2-1; TRBD2 aligns across 16 bases. Germline V gives CDR1 SGHTA, CDR2 FQGNSA. The CDR3 loop spans 15 amino acids. V shed 3 bases, J shed 9 bases, and the junction held 2 bases outside the gene matches. Here the CDR3 DNA reads TGTGCCAGCAGCTTGGGACTAGCGGGAGGGGTTGAGCAGTTCTTC. Encoded protein: CASSLGLAGGVEQFF.

About this clone: A read error may account for a junction end that differs from germline. V usage is TRBV4-3 and J usage is TRBJ2-3, with no clear D. CDR1 and CDR2 from the germline V gene are LGHNA and YSLEER. This CDR3 is 15 amino acids long. CDR3 region: CASTQSPGVADTQYF. The CDR3, as DNA: TGCGCCAGCACCCAAAGTCCTGGGGTCGCGGATACGCAGTATTTT.

The chain recombines TRBV27 with TRBJ2-1, with 15 bases aligning to TRBD2. This CDR3 comprises 15 residues. Germline assignment: CDR1 MNHEY and CDR2 SMNVEV (reference sequence). The junction had 3 bases not matched to a gene; V was cut back by 5 bases and J by 7 bases. CDR3 loop: CASSIGTSGRNEQFF. CDR3 nucleotide sequence: TGTGCCAGCAGTATCGGGACTAGCGGGAGGAATGAGCAGTTCTTC.

To note about this clone: The likely explanation is a read error, given a far larger clone one base away. CDR3: CSGGSSKNIQYF. The DNA for the CDR3 is TGCAGCGGGGGGAGTAGCAAAAACATTCAGTACTTC. The chain links TRBV29-1 to TRBJ2-4; the D call may be TRBD1 or TRBD2 (5 bases each). Germline loops: CDR1 SQVTM, CDR2 ANQGSEA. The CDR3 spans 12 residues. V gave up 7 bases and J gave up 3 bases, with 10 bases separating them. Full variable domain (outside the CDR3, taken from reference TRBV29-1 and TRBJ2-4): SAVISQKPSRDICQRGTSLTIQCQVDSQVTMMFWYRQQPGQSLTLIATANQGSEATYESGFVIDKFPISRPNLTFSTLTVSNMSPEDSSIYLCSGGSSKNIQYFGAGTRLSVL.

The rearrangement links TRBV2 to TRBJ2-5; TRBD2 agrees at 11 bases. CDR1 and CDR2 from the germline V gene are SNHLY and FYNNEI. Trimming took 8 bases from V and 4 from J; bases not matched to a gene: 6. This CDR3 comprises 14 residues. The DNA of the CDR3 is TGTGCCAGCCTAGGACTAGCGGGCGGAGAGACCCAGTACTTC. This codes for CASLGLAGGETQYF.

V gene TRBV2 combines with J gene TRBJ2-7, with D perhaps TRBD1 (6 bases). V dropped 6 bases and J dropped 3 bases, with 15 bases sitting between them. This CDR3 region has 14 residues. From germline, CDR1 is SNHLY and CDR2 FYNNEI. The CDR3 region has the DNA TGTGCCAGCAGACAGGGATTAAGGAACTACGAGCAGTACTTC. Amino acids: CASRQGLRNYEQYF.

V usage is TRBV4-1 and J usage is TRBJ2-1; 9 positions agree with TRBD2. The CDR3 contains 14 residues. The junction had 4 bases not matched to a gene; V was cut back by 3 bases and J by 7 bases. Germline assignment: CDR1 MGHRA and CDR2 YSYEKL. CDR3 nucleotide sequence: TGCGCCAGCAGCCACCCTAGCGGGAAGAATGAGCAGTTCTTC. Protein sequence: CASSHPSGKNEQFF.